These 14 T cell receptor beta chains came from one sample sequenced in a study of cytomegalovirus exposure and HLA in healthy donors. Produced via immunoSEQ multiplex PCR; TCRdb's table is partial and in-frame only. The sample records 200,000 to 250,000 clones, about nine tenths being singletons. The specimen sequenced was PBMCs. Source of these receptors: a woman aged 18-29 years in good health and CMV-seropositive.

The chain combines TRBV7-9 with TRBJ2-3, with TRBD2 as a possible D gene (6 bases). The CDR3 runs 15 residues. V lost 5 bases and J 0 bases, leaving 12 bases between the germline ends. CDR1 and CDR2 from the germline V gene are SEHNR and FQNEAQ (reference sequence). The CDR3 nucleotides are TGTGCCAGCAGCCCTAACGGGGGAAGCACAGATACGCAGTATTTT. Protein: CASSPNGGSTDTQYF.

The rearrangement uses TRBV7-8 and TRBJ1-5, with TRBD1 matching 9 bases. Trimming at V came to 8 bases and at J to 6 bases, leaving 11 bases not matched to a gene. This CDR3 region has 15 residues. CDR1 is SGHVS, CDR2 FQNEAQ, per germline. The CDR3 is CASGRDRVARQPQHF. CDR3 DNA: TGTGCCAGCGGCCGGGACAGGGTAGCACGTCAGCCCCAGCATTTT.

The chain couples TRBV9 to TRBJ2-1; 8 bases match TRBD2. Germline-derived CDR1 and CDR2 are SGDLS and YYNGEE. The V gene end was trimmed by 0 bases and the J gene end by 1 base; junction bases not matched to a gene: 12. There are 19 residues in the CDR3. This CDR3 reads CASSVAPQSGRVSYNEQFF. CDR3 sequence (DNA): TGTGCCAGCAGCGTAGCCCCCCAGAGCGGGAGAGTTTCCTACAATGAGCAGTTCTTC.

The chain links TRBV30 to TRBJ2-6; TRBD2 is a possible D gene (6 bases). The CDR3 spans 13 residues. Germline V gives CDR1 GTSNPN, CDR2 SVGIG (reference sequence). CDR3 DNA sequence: TGTGCTACCACGGGAGTTGGGGCCAACGTCCTGACTTTC. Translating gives CATTGVGANVLTF.

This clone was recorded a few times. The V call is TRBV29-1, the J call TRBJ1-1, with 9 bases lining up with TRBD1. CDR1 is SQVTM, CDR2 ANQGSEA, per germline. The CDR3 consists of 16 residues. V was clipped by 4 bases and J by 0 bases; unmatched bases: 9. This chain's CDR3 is CSVGGGTGRLNTEAFF. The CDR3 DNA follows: TGCAGCGTTGGGGGTGGGACAGGGCGATTGAACACTGAAGCTTTCTTT. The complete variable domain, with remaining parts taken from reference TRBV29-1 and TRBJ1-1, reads SAVISQKPSRDICQRGTSLTIQCQVDSQVTMMFWYRQQPGQSLTLIATANQGSEATYESGFVIDKFPISRPNLTFSTLTVSNMSPEDSSIYLCSVGGGTGRLNTEAFFGQGTRLTVV.

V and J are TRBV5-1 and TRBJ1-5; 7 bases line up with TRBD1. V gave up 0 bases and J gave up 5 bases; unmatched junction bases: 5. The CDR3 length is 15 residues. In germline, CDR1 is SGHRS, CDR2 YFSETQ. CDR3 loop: CASSLAAGGDQPQHF. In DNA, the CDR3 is TGCGCCAGCAGCTTGGCAGCAGGGGGTGATCAGCCCCAGCATTTT.

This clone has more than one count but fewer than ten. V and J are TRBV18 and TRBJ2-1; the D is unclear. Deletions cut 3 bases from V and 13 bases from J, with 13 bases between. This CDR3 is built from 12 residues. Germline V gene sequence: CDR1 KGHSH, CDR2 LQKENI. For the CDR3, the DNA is TGTGCCAGCTCACCGGCCCATCCTGTCCAGTTCTTC. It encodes CASSPAHPVQFF. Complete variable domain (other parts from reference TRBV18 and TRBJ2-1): NAGVMQNPRHLVRRRGQEARLRCSPMKGHSHVYWYRQLPEEGLKFMVYLQKENIIDESGMPKERFSAEFPKEGPSILRIQQVVRGDSAAYFCASSPAHPVQFFGPGTRLTVL.

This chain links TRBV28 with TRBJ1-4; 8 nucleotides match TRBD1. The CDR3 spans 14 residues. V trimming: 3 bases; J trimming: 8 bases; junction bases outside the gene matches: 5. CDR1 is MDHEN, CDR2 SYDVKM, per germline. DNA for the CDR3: TGTGCCAGCAGTTTCGACAGGGGTCGGGAAAAACTGTTTTTT. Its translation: CASSFDRGREKLFF.

This chain's CDR3 is CASSVVLAGGPLFDEQYF. CDR3 coding DNA: TGTGCCAGCAGCGTAGTCTTAGCGGGAGGGCCTCTGTTTGACGAGCAGTACTTC. The chain combines TRBV9 with TRBJ2-7, with 11 nucleotides matching TRBD2. Germline-derived CDR1 and CDR2 are SGDLS and YYNGEE. V lost 0 bases and J lost 5; bases outside the gene matches: 13. This CDR3 contains 18 residues.

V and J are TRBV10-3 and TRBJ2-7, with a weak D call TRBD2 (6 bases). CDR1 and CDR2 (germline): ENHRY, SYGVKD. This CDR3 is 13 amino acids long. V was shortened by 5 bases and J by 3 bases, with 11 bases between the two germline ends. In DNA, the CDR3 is TGTGCCATCAGTCCCGGGGGTTTCTACGAGCAGTACTTC. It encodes CAISPGGFYEQYF.

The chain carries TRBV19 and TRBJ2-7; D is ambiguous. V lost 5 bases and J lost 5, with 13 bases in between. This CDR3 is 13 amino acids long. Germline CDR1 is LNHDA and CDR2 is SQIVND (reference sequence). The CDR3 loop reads CASSALTSHEQYF. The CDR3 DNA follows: TGTGCCAGTAGTGCTCTAACTTCCCACGAGCAGTACTTC. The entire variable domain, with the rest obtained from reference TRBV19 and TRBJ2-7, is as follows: DGGITQSPKYLFRKEGQNVTLSCEQNLNHDAMYWYRQDPGQGLRLIYYSQIVNDFQKGDIAEGYSVSREKKESFPLTVTSAQKNPTAFYLCASSALTSHEQYFGPGTRLTVT.

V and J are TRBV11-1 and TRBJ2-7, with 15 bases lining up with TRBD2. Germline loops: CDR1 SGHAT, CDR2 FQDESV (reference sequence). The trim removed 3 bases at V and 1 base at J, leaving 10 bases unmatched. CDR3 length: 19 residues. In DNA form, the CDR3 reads TGTGCCAGCAGCTTGCCTCTTACCGGGACTAGCGGGAGGTCCTACGAGCAGTACTTC. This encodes CASSLPLTGTSGRSYEQYF.

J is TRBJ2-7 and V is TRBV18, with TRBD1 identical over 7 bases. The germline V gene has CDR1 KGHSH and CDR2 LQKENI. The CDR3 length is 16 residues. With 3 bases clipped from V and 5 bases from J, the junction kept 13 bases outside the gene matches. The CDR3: CASSPSGGAGGHEQYF. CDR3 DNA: TGTGCCAGCTCACCTTCCGGTGGGGCAGGGGGACACGAGCAGTACTTC.

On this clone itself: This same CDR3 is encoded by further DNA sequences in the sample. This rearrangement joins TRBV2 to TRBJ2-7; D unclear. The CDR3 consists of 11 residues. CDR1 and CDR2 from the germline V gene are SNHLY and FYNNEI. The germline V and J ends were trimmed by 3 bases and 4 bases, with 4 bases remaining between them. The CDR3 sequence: CASSERYEQYF. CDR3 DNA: TGTGCCAGCAGTGAGCGTTACGAGCAGTACTTC.